This T cell receptor beta chain was found in a study of T cell responses to AZD1222 COVID-19 vaccine. Study overall: Pooling of second doses given at about 4 or about 12 weeks was done. General study findings and limits: The donors showed a predominance of white British ancestry and of females, with possible underestimation of clonal diversity. Once two AZD1222 doses were given, Spike-specific TCR breadth and depth went up. Targets within unmutated variant regions were reportedly found for nearly half of spike-specific TCRs.

Method: immunoSEQ multiplex PCR; TCRdb's copy keeps in-frame clones and lacks some. The profile shows around 190,000 clones, 70% to 90% of them singletons. V trimming: 5 bases; J trimming: 7 bases; junction bases outside the gene matches: 10. This CDR3 is built from 16 residues. CDR1 and CDR2 (germline): KGHSH, LQKENI. With respect to this clone: The target antigen is unknown.

This receptor was identified in an adult in good health. This chain joins TRBV18 and TRBJ2-1; 11 bases map to TRBD2. Sample: peripheral blood, taken on day 0 of AZD1222 vaccination. CDR3 amino acids: CASSSFSGGARNEQFF. DNA for the CDR3: TGTGCCAGCTCATCCTTTAGCGGGGGGGCCAGAAATGAGCAGTTCTTC. Variable domain in full (rest from reference TRBV18 and TRBJ2-1): NAGVMQNPRHLVRRRGQEARLRCSPMKGHSHVYWYRQLPEEGLKFMVYLQKENIIDESGMPKERFSAEFPKEGPSILRIQQVVRGDSAAYFCASSSFSGGARNEQFFGPGTRLTVL.